Listed below are T cell receptor beta chains from one sample, sequenced in a study of early T cells in non-severe SARS-CoV-2 infection. TCRdb fed the 5' RACE reads into MiXCR, producing one record per CDR3 protein. The data hold about 50,000 distinct CDR3 sequences, with 5.4% observed a single time. Specimen: whole blood, collected at baseline. These receptors all come from an adult who was a healthcare worker with PCR-confirmed SARS-CoV-2 infection or an uninfected control (not recorded which). CDR3s include the opening cysteine and the closing phenylalanine or tryptophan.

TRBV7-6	TRBJ2-1	CASSVYARDINEQFF
TRBV28	TRBJ2-5	CAIGTGGGQETQYF
TRBV7-2	TRBJ2-7	CASSSPLVAEQYF
TRBV7-9	TRBJ2-5	CASSLRGMGGSYTQETQYF
TRBV12-3/TRBV12-4	TRBJ1-2	CASSPQGGSSYGYTF
TRBV28	TRBJ2-3	CASSFSGTDSTDTQYF
TRBV20-1	TRBJ1-3	CSAGPWPSGNTIYF
TRBV25-1	TRBJ2-7	CASRGGQGLYEQYF
TRBV28	TRBJ2-3	CASSKTPLTDTQYF
TRBV6-5	TRBJ1-5	CASSSGPIPQPQHF
TRBV20-1	TRBJ2-7	CSARDRELAGVLAHEQYF
TRBV28	TRBJ1-1	CASSSGQSEAFF
TRBV10-3	TRBJ2-7	CAASGTDYEQYF
TRBV20-1	TRBJ2-7	CSARKSGTEIYEQYF
TRBV20-1	TRBJ2-2	CSARVGRIDTGELFF
TRBV30	TRBJ2-7	CAWSNGGNEQYF
TRBV11-2	TRBJ2-1	CASSQFGTSGRNEQFF
TRBV20-1	TRBJ2-1	CSATTGGRAQNEQFF
TRBV3-1	TRBJ2-7	CASSHRRTGGDEQYF
TRBV7-9	TRBJ2-1	CASSPGLDENEQFF
TRBV14	TRBJ1-1	CASSRSSGAQTEAFF
TRBV20-1	TRBJ2-4	CSASWTSGRAGMYIQYF
TRBV18	TRBJ1-1	CASSPEQGKGTEAFF
TRBV5-6	TRBJ2-1	CASSQGAGTANNEQFF
TRBV5-4	TRBJ2-1	CASSQSGRQYNEQFF
TRBV7-2	TRBJ1-5	CASSLIGNSNQPQHF
TRBV11-2	TRBJ2-7	CASSRQESSYEQYF
TRBV6-5	TRBJ1-2	CASSYERGDYGYTF
TRBV27	TRBJ2-7	CASSQDSSYEQYF
TRBV11-2	TRBJ1-4	CASSNGTGWEEKLFF
TRBV11-3	TRBJ2-5	CASSLRASGSTETQYF
TRBV20-1	TRBJ2-3	CSAAREGLAGDTQYF
TRBV6-5	TRBJ2-1	CASSYSLLNNEQFF
TRBV6-6	TRBJ2-7	CASSYLGLAGLYEQYF
TRBV5-1	TRBJ2-4	CASSRSAKNIQYF
TRBV6-1	TRBJ1-4	CASQTGVNEKLFF
TRBV20-1	TRBJ2-7	CSASRILGAYEQYF
TRBV29-1	TRBJ1-1	CSVAWGFGTEAFF
TRBV29-1	TRBJ2-7	CSVEGTGGHEQYF
TRBV25-1	TRBJ1-6	CASTGQASYNSPLHF
TRBV6-5	TRBJ2-7	CASSNSGVGNRHEQYF
TRBV18	TRBJ2-1	CASSPEAGGPGSYNEQFF
TRBV28	TRBJ1-2	CASSPGRTGDRGYGYTF
TRBV7-9	TRBJ1-1	CASSLGMKGGNTEAFF
TRBV12-3/TRBV12-4	TRBJ2-5	CASSSGEGAEETQYF
TRBV27	TRBJ2-5	CASSLQTGGQETQYF
TRBV7-7	TRBJ2-1	CASSKGGEQFF
TRBV11-2	TRBJ2-1	CASSSMTNYNEQFF
TRBV7-9	TRBJ2-7	CAVSGGGWYEQYF
TRBV12-3/TRBV12-4	TRBJ2-6	CASSHGRQGPGANVLTF